The 20 T cell receptor beta chains below all came from one sample that was sequenced in a study of blood T cell repertoires in COVID-19 (TCRdb year 2020). Library construction relied on the immunoSEQ multiplex PCR assay. This is the immuneACCESS table as TCRdb keeps it, with only in-frame sequences that have V and J called. A part of the clones is gone; compared with another copy, unresolved V genes explain less than half, and the rest is unexplained. This sample holds tens of thousands of clones; under 90% were observed only once. Over 1.2% of the sample comes from the top ten. The sequencing sample was made of peripheral blood. Source of these receptors: a man in his sixties with acute or convalescent COVID-19.

This chain joins TRBV13 and TRBJ1-1, with 7 bases aligning to TRBD1. V lost 9 bases and J lost 4; bases outside the gene matches: 5. There are 12 residues in the CDR3. Germline V gives CDR1 PRHDT, CDR2 FYEKMQ (reference sequence). The CDR3 coding sequence is TGTGCCAGTCGACAGGGATTCACTGAAGCTTTCTTT. This codes for CASRQGFTEAFF.

CDR3 residues: CASRFKLAGLTDTQYF. DNA of the CDR3: TGTGCCAGCAGGTTCAAACTAGCGGGACTCACAGATACGCAGTATTTT. V gene TRBV6-6 combines with J gene TRBJ2-3, with 10 bases that match TRBD2. Germline V CDR1 and CDR2: MNHNY, SVGAGI (reference sequence). This CDR3 comprises 16 residues. V gave up 6 bases and J gave up 2 bases; unmatched junction bases: 8.

This chain links TRBV5-1 with TRBJ2-3, with D possibly being TRBD2 (7 bases). The CDR3 runs 16 residues. Between the trimmed V and J ends, which lost 0 bases and 2 bases, there was a span of 13 bases. Germline lookup yields CDR1 SGHRS and CDR2 YFSETQ. CDR3 loop: CASSLAGGGVTDTQYF. The CDR3 nucleotides are TGCGCCAGCAGCTTGGCGGGGGGCGGGGTCACAGATACGCAGTATTTT.

The V gene is TRBV18, the J gene TRBJ1-4, with unresolved D. Germline V gene lookup returns CDR1 KGHSH and CDR2 LQKENI. This CDR3 is built from 14 residues. Trimming cost V 3 bases and J 0 bases, with 5 bases left between them. CDR3: CASSPTATNEKLFF. The DNA of the CDR3 is TGTGCCAGCTCACCCACGGCAACTAATGAAAAACTGTTTTTT. Combining the CDR3 with reference TRBV18 and TRBJ1-4 gives the whole variable domain NAGVMQNPRHLVRRRGQEARLRCSPMKGHSHVYWYRQLPEEGLKFMVYLQKENIIDESGMPKERFSAEFPKEGPSILRIQQVVRGDSAAYFCASSPTATNEKLFFGSGTQLSVL.

This chain connects TRBV30 to TRBJ1-1; no firm D call. CDR1 and CDR2 from the germline V gene are GTSNPN and SVGIG (reference sequence). The germline V and J ends were trimmed by 4 bases and 1 base, with 25 bases remaining between them. The CDR3 extends over 18 amino acids. CDR3 amino acids: CAWIKHDRALASNTEAFF. The CDR3 DNA sequence: TGTGCCTGGATCAAACACGACCGAGCCCTAGCCTCGAACACTGAAGCTTTCTTT.

This sequence joins TRBV11-2 and TRBJ2-5, with 7 bases matching TRBD2. The CDR3 sequence is 15 residues long. CDR1 and CDR2 from the germline V gene are SGHAT and FQNNGV. After removal of 1 base from V and 4 bases from J, the junction contained 6 bases not matched to a gene. DNA of the CDR3: TGTGCCAGCAGCTTAGGGGGGGGAATATTAGAGACCCAGTACTTC. Translated: CASSLGGGILETQYF.

J is TRBJ2-1 and V is TRBV3-1 (or the pseudogene TRBV3-2); 7 nucleotides match TRBD1. This CDR3 has 14 amino acids. The V and J ends lost 3 bases and 7 bases, in that order; junction bases with no gene match: 6. CDR1 and CDR2 from the germline V gene are LGHDT and YNNKEL (reference sequence). CDR3 region: CASSQKGTENEQFF. The CDR3, as DNA: TGTGCCAGCAGCCAGAAAGGGACAGAGAATGAGCAGTTCTTC.

The chain links TRBV5-4 to TRBJ1-4; D is perhaps TRBD1 (5 bases). The V gene lost 5 bases and the J gene lost 4 bases, with 15 bases spanning the gap. There are 15 residues in the CDR3. In germline, CDR1 is SGHNT, CDR2 YYREEE (reference sequence). As DNA, the CDR3 is TGTGCCAGCAGTGTCCAGGGAGGAGGTAATGAAAAACTGTTTTTT. Residues: CASSVQGGGNEKLFF. Full variable domain (outside the CDR3, taken from reference TRBV5-4 and TRBJ1-4): ETGVTQSPTHLIKTRGQQVTLRCSSQSGHNTVSWYQQALGQGPQFIFQYYREEENGRGNFPPRFSGLQFPNYSSELNVNALELDDSALYLCASSVQGGGNEKLFFGSGTQLSVL.

The chain uses TRBV10-2 and TRBJ1-2; possibly TRBD1 for D (5 bases). Germline CDR1 is WSHSY and CDR2 is SAAADI. The V end was cut by 2 bases, the J end by 6 bases, with 10 bases between. This CDR3 is 13 amino acids long. The DNA of the CDR3 is TGCGCCAGCAGTGAGAGGGGCCCCGATGGCTACACCTTC. Its protein product is CASSERGPDGYTF.

This chain joins TRBV5-1 and TRBJ2-7; 9 nucleotides match TRBD1. The CDR3 runs to 15 residues. V lost 1 base, J lost 4 bases, and 6 bases stayed unmatched. Germline-derived CDR1 and CDR2 are SGHRS and YFSETQ. CDR3 protein: CASSLTGGAGYEQYF. In DNA, the CDR3 is TGCGCCAGCAGCTTGACAGGGGGCGCGGGTTACGAGCAGTACTTC.

The chain carries TRBV5-5 and TRBJ2-1, with 8 bases aligning to TRBD2. V was clipped by 4 bases and J by 2 bases; unmatched bases: 5. Per germline, CDR1 SGHKS and CDR2 YYEKEE (reference sequence). This CDR3 contains 15 residues. In DNA, the CDR3 is TGTGCCAGCAGCCGGGAGGGGTTCCCCTACAATGAGCAGTTCTTC. Translation gives CASSREGFPYNEQFF.

This chain connects TRBV7-9 to TRBJ1-3, with D possibly being TRBD1 (5 bases). Germline V lookup: CDR1 SEHNR, CDR2 FQNEAQ (reference sequence). Between the trimmed V and J ends, which lost 1 base and 0 bases, there was a span of 13 bases. The CDR3 contains 17 residues. The CDR3 nucleotides read TGTGCCAGCAGCTTAGGGGGGACTGCGAGCTCTGGAAACACCATATATTTT. Translating it yields CASSLGGTASSGNTIYF.

The CDR3 nucleotides read TGTGCCAGCAGCAATGACAGGAGTAGCTATGGCTACACCTTC. Translating gives CASSNDRSSYGYTF. This chain uses TRBV7-9 with TRBJ1-2, with D tentatively TRBD1 (6 bases). This CDR3 has 14 residues. Trimming stripped 5 bases from V and 4 bases from J, with 14 bases between. Germline V gene data show CDR1 as SEHNR and CDR2 as FQNEAQ (reference sequence).

The sample holds one count of this clone. The chain links TRBV5-1 to TRBJ1-1; 9 nucleotides agree with TRBD1. In germline, CDR1 is SGHRS, CDR2 YFSETQ. The CDR3 spans 14 residues. The trim removed 3 bases at V and 5 bases at J, leaving 5 bases unmatched. This CDR3 is CASSSGTGFTEAFF. The CDR3 DNA follows: TGCGCCAGCAGCTCCGGGACAGGGTTTACTGAAGCTTTCTTT.

The chain has TRBV6-2 or TRBV6-3 and TRBJ2-7; 8 bases align to TRBD2. J lost 0 bases, V lost 6 bases, and 7 bases had no gene match. CDR1 and CDR2 from the germline V gene are MNHEY and SVGEGT. The CDR3 length is 15 residues. CDR3 sequence reads: CASSPAGASSYEQYF. CDR3 DNA sequence: TGTGCCAGCAGCCCAGCGGGGGCCTCCTCCTACGAGCAGTACTTC.

This chain links TRBV6-5 with TRBJ2-7; possibly TRBD1 for D (6 bases). There are 15 residues in the CDR3. V was pared by 6 bases and J by 2 bases, with 17 bases between. Germline CDR1 is MNHEY and CDR2 is SVGAGI. The CDR3 nucleotides are TGTGCCAGCAGGCAAGACTTGGGACAAACCTACGAGCAGTACTTC. Its protein product is CASRQDLGQTYEQYF.

This clone was observed a few times. V usage is TRBV19 and J usage is TRBJ1-2, with D possibly TRBD1 on 5 matching bases. With 5 bases removed from V and 2 bases from J, the gap between germline ends came to 15 bases. The V gene's germline CDR1 is LNHDA and CDR2 SQIVND (reference sequence). CDR3 length: 15 amino acids. The CDR3 DNA follows: TGTGCCAGTAGTTTGCCAGGGTTGGGAAACTATGGCTACACCTTC. It codes for CASSLPGLGNYGYTF.

The V and J genes are TRBV9 and TRBJ1-2, with D perhaps TRBD1 (5 bases). Between the trimmed V and J ends, which lost 2 bases and 8 bases, there was a span of 13 bases. This CDR3 comprises 13 residues. Germline V lookup: CDR1 SGDLS, CDR2 YYNGEE. CDR3 DNA: TGTGCCAGCAGCGTTGACAGCACTCTCGGCTACACCTTC. Its protein product is CASSVDSTLGYTF.

The V gene is TRBV29-1, the J gene TRBJ1-3; unclear D gene. From germline, CDR1 is SQVTM and CDR2 ANQGSEA. The CDR3 length is 16 residues. V lost 5 bases and J 4 bases, leaving 21 bases between the germline ends. The CDR3 DNA sequence: TGCAGCGTTAGTGACATGGGCTCTTTAGGAGGAAACACCATATATTTT. Residues: CSVSDMGSLGGNTIYF.

The V gene is TRBV4-1, the J gene TRBJ2-4; no firm D call. This CDR3 region has 16 residues. Germline lookup yields CDR1 MGHRA and CDR2 YSYEKL. Trimming took 0 bases from V and 3 from J, leaving 12 bases between them. For the CDR3, the DNA is TGCGCCAGCAGCCAAGATTCCGGGTCGGTCAAAAACATTCAGTACTTC. It codes for CASSQDSGSVKNIQYF.